This record looks at one T cell receptor (beta chain) sequence and its context. TCRdb re-called the RT-PCR reads through MiXCR, storing one row per CDR3 protein. The data show around 700,000 distinct CDR3 sequences, about 14% seen once. Germline CDR1 is LGHNA and CDR2 is YNFKEQ. The junction had 4 bases not matched to a gene; V was cut back by 1 base and J by 3 bases. CDR3 length: 16 residues. The sequence came from a female donor in good health, serving as a healthy control. The sample comprised memory CD4+ T cells from blood. The V gene is TRBV4-2, the J gene TRBJ2-2; 8 bases map to TRBD2. The CDR3 DNA sequence: TGTGCCAGCAGCCAAGGCGGGGGGACCCACACCGGGGAGCTGTTTTTT. Amino acid sequence: CASSQGGGTHTGELFF.